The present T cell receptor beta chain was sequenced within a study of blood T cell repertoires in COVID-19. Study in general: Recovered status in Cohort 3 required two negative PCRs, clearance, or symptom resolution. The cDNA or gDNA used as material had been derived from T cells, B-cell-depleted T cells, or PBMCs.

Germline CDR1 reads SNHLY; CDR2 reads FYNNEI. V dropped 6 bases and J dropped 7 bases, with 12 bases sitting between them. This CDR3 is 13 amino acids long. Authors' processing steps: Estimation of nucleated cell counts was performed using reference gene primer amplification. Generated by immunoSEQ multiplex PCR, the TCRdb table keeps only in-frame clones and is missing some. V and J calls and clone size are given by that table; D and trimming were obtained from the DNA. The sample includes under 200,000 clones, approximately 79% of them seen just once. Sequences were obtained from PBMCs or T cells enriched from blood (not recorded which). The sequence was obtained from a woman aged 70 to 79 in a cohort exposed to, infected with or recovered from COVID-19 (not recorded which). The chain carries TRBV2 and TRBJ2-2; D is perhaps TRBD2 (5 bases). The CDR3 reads CASSPGVDGELFF. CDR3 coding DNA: TGTGCCAGCAGCCCCGGGGTGGACGGGGAGCTGTTTTTT. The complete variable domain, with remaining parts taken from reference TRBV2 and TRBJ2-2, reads EPEVTQTPSHQVTQMGQEVILRCVPISNHLYFYWYRQILGQKVEFLVSFYNNEISEKSEIFDDQFSVERPDGSNFTLKIRSTKLEDSAMYFCASSPGVDGELFFGEGSRLTVL.